Given below is one T cell receptor (beta chain) in context. This specimen belongs to a study of CD8 T cells in Susac syndrome. For the study at large: Blood was drawn from Susac syndrome patients while they were therapy-naive, on corticosteroids, or on intravenous immunoglobulin alone.

Sequencing of TCR beta was performed on blood CD8+ T cells and on blood CD4+ T cells. The diagnostic criteria were recently defined, and patients with Susac syndrome met them for definite or probable disease. This CDR3 spans 14 amino acids. V lost 0 bases, J lost 5 bases, and 9 bases lay in between. Germline loops: CDR1 MGHRA, CDR2 YSYEKL. After extraction with the RNeasy kit, about 0.5 to 1 ug of the RNA was reverse transcribed using random hexamers. Amplification of TCR beta CDR3 by immunoSEQ multiplex PCR spanned 54 Vbeta and 13 Jbeta. TCRdb re-called the immunoSEQ multiplex PCR reads with MiXCR, one entry per CDR3 protein. The table shows around 150,000 distinct CDR3 sequences, with about 95% occurring only once.

The chain couples TRBV4-1 to TRBJ2-3; D unclear. The sequenced material came from CD8+ T cells from PBMCs. The clonotype originates from a human donor with Susac syndrome. The CDR3 nucleotides are TGCGCCAGCAGCCAAGAATTGGGGAAAGATACGCAGTATTTT. Residues: CASSQELGKDTQYF.